These T cell receptor beta chains were read from a single sample in a study of graft-versus-host responses after intestinal transplantation. TCRdb keeps only in-frame clones here, not all; method: immunoSEQ multiplex PCR. Of around 84,000 clones in the sample, around four fifths were seen once. Which antigens these TCRs recognize remains unknown. The source material was unstimulated CD8+ T cells sorted from spleen or lymph node cells, sampled before intestinal transplant. The receptors derive from a human donor who received an intestinal transplant. Both conserved end residues are part of each CDR3. Each record gives: D gene, J gene, clone size, V gene, CDR3 protein, CDR3 DNA. D genes are given only for firm matches. Some rows mark clone size as missing; the rest say once, few, many or name a class of expanded clone.

>NA|TRBJ1-1|NA|TRBV11-2
CASSTSGNTEAFF
TGTGCCAGCAGTACCTCCGGAAACACTGAAGCTTTCTTT
>NA|TRBJ2-3|NA|TRBV5-6
CASSLWGTDTQYF
TGTGCCAGCAGCTTGTGGGGAACAGATACGCAGTATTTT
>NA|TRBJ2-7|NA|TRBV13
CASSLESEGPGIYEQYF
TGTGCCAGCAGCCTAGAATCTGAGGGCCCGGGGATTTACGAGCAGTACTTC
>NA|TRBJ1-5|NA|TRBV5-4
CASSLGGEPQHF
TGTGCCAGCAGCTTGGGGGGCGAGCCCCAGCATTTT
>NA|TRBJ2-2|NA|TRBV20-1
CSAREAGELFF
TGCAGTGCTAGAGAGGCCGGGGAGCTGTTTTTT
>TRBD2|TRBJ2-7|NA|TRBV7-3
CASSAQRGYEQYF
TGTGCCAGCAGCGCCCAGCGGGGCTACGAGCAGTACTTC
>NA|TRBJ1-1|NA|TRBV15
CATSETMNTEAFF
TGTGCCACCAGCGAAACCATGAACACTGAAGCTTTCTTT
>TRBD1|TRBJ1-4|NA|TRBV2
CASSTGQENEKLFF
TGTGCCAGCAGTACGGGACAGGAGAATGAAAAACTGTTTTTT
>TRBD1|TRBJ1-5|NA|TRBV6-6
CASSHRGRGQPQHF
TGTGCCAGCAGCCACAGGGGGCGAGGACAGCCCCAGCATTTT
>NA|TRBJ1-6|NA|TRBV7-2
CASSSPSWSVNSPLHF
TGTGCCAGCAGCTCCCCCTCGTGGTCCGTAAATTCACCCCTCCACTTT
>NA|TRBJ2-2|NA|TRBV19
CASSIGGHRATGELFF
TGTGCCAGTAGTATAGGAGGGCACAGGGCGACCGGGGAGCTGTTTTTT
>TRBD1|TRBJ2-7|few|TRBV5-4
CASSPGQGAGYEQYF
TGTGCCAGCAGCCCCGGGCAGGGGGCCGGGTACGAGCAGTACTTC
>NA|TRBJ1-5|NA|TRBV13
CASSTGRYNQPQHF
TGTGCCAGCAGCACGGGACGGTACAATCAGCCCCAGCATTTT
>NA|TRBJ1-1|NA|TRBV7-9
CASSWQGFGVAEAFF
TGTGCCAGCAGCTGGCAGGGGTTTGGGGTCGCGGAAGCTTTCTTT
>TRBD2|TRBJ2-1|few|TRBV6-5
CASSYGTSGRNEQFF
TGTGCCAGCAGTTACGGGACTAGCGGGAGAAATGAGCAGTTCTTC
>TRBD2|TRBJ2-5|once|TRBV4-2
CASSHTSGETETQYF
TGTGCCAGCAGCCACACTAGCGGGGAAACGGAGACCCAGTACTTC